This T cell receptor (beta chain) was sequenced for a study of blood T cells in healthy people across ages. The donors, aged roughly 6 to 95, were healthy Caucasians from Russia. Primers used in a second PCR of about 7 to 11 cycles were a sample-barcoded 5' primer and a J-beta primer mix. Per-sample output comprised a minimum of 3 million paired-end reads containing CDR3. Using its own MiXCR run on the 5' RACE reads, TCRdb lists one record per CDR3 protein. This table has hundreds of thousands of distinct CDR3 sequences, around 36% appearing once. Broader study findings: Across the age range, TCR beta diversity per million T cells fell in a roughly linear way. Diversity estimated from one million T cells was considered an underestimate.

Concerning this clonotype itself: Its antigen is unknown. The junction departs from germline at one end; a sequencing error may be responsible.

The sequence was collected from a man between 18 and 35 years old in good health. Sequences were obtained from blood.

The CDR3 reads CGSSNPGGGTTDTQYF. In DNA, the CDR3 is TGTGGCAGCAGTAACCCTGGAGGGGGCACTACAGATACGCAGTATTTT. The chain employs TRBV6-5 and TRBJ2-3; D may be TRBD1 (7 bases). CDR1 MNHEY and CDR2 SVGAGI come from the germline V gene. This CDR3 contains 16 residues.